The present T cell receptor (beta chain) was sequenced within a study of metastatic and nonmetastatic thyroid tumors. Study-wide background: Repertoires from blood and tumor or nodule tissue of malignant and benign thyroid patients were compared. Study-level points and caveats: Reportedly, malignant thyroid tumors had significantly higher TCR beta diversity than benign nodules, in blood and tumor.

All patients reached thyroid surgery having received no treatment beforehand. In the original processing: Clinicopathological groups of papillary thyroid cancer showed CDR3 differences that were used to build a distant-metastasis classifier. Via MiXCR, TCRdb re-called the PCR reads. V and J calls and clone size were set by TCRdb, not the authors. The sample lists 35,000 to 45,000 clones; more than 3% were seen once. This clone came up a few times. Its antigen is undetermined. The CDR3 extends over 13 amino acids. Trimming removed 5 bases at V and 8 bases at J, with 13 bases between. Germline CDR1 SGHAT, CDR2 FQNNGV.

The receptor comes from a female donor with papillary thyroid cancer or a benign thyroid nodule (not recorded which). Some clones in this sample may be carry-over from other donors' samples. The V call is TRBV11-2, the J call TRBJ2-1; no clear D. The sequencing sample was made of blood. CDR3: CASSTPPGDEQFF. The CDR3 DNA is TGTGCCAGCAGCACACCACCAGGCGATGAGCAGTTCTTC.